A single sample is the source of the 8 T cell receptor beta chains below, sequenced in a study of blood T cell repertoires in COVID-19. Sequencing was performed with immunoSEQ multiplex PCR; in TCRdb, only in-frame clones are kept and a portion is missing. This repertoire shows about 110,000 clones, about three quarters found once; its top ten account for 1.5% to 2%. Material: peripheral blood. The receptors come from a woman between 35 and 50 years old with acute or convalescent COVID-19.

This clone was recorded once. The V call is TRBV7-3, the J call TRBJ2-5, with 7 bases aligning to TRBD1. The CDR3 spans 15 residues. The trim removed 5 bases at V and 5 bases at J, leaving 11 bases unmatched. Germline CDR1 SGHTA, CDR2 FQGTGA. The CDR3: CASSLTGRPAETQYF. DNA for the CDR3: TGTGCCAGCAGCCTGACAGGGCGGCCAGCGGAGACCCAGTACTTC.

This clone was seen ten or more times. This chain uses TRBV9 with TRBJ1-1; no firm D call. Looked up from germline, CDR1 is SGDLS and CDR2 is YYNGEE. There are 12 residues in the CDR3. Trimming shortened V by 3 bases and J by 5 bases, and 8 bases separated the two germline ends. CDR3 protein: CASSAGETEAFF. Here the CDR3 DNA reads TGTGCCAGCAGCGCCGGGGAAACTGAAGCTTTCTTT.

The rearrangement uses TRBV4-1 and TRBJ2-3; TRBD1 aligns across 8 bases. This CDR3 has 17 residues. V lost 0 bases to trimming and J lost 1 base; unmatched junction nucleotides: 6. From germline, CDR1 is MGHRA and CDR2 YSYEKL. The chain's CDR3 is CASSQETGGGRTDTQYF. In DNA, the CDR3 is TGCGCCAGCAGCCAAGAAACAGGGGGAGGTCGCACAGATACGCAGTATTTT.

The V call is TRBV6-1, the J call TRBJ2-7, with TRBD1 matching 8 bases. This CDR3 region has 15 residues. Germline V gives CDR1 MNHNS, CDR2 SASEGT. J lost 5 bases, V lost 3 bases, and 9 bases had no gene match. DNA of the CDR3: TGTGCCAGCAGTGACCAGACAGGGGCCTACCACGAGCAGTACTTC. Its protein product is CASSDQTGAYHEQYF.

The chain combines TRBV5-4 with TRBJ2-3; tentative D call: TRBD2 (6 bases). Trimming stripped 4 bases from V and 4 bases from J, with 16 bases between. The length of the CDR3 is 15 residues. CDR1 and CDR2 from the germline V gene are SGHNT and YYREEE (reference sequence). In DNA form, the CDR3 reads TGTGCCAGCAGCAGTCGGGAGCAAGGGTCAGATACGCAGTATTTT. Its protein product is CASSSREQGSDTQYF.

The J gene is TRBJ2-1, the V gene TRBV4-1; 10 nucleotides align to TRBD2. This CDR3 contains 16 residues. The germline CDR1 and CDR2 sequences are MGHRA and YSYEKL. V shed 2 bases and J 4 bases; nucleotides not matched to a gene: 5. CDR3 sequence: CASSQSLAGAYNEQFF. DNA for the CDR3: TGCGCCAGCAGCCAAAGCCTAGCGGGGGCTTACAATGAGCAGTTCTTC.

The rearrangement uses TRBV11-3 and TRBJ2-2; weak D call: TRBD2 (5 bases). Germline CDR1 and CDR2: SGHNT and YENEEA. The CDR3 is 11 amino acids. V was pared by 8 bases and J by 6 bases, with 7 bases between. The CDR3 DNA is TGTGCCAGCGGCGGGTCCGGGGAGCTGTTTTTT. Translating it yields CASGGSGELFF.

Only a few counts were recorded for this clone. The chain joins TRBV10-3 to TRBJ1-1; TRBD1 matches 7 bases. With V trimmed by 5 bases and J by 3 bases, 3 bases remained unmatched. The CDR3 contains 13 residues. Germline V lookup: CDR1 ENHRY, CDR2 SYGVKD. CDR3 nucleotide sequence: TGTGCCATCAGTAACAGGGGTTACACTGAAGCTTTCTTT. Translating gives CAISNRGYTEAFF.